The clone carrying this TCR beta chain was counted ten times or more. The antigen remains undetermined. V lost 5 bases, J lost 8 bases, and 18 bases lay in between. The CDR3 is 13 residues long. The germline CDR1 and CDR2 sequences are SQVTM and ANQGSEA. This entry is derived from a study of T cells in Graves' hyperthyroidism and ophthalmopathy. Overall study context: The initial diagnosis was the point when peripheral blood was collected, ahead of any treatment. Overall study findings and caveats: For ophthalmopathy, model prediction preceded onset by a median around 7 months.

Amplification yielded TCR beta CDR3 regions, with RNA transcripts as the source. The HTBI primer set was used in a first-round RT-PCR of the TCR CDR3. One entry per CDR3 protein, called by TCRdb with MiXCR from the multiplex PCR reads. The sample contains approximately 600,000 distinct CDR3 sequences, 14% to 15% of which appear only once. The chain uses TRBV29-1 and TRBJ1-2; D not certain. The source material was blood. This TCR was sampled from a woman between 35 and 50 years old with Graves' ophthalmopathy. The CDR3 region has the DNA TGCAGCGTTCCTGAAATACTTTTGGGCGGCTACACCTTC. The encoded protein is CSVPEILLGGYTF.